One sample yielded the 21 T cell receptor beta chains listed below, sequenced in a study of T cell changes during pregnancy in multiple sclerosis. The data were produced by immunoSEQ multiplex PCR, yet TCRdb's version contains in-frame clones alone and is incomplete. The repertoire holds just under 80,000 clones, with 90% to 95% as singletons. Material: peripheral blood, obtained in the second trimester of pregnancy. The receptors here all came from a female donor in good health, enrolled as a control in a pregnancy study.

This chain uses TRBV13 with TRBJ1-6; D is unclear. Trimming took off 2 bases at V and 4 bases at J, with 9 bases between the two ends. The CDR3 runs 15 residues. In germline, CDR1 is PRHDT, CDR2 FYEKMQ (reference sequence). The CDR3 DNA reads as TGTGCCAGCAGCTTATCATCGGGGTATAATTCACCCCTCCACTTT. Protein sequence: CASSLSSGYNSPLHF.

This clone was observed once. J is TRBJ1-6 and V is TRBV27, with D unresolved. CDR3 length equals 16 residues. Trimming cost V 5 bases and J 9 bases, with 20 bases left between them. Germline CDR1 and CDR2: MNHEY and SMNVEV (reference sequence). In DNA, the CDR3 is TGTGCCAGCAGTCCCGAACAACAAGGAAGGAGTTCACCCCTCCACTTT. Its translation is CASSPEQQGRSSPLHF.

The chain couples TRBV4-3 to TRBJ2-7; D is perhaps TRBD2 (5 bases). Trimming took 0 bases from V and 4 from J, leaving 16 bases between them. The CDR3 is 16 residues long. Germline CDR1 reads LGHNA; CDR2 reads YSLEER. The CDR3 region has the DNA TGCGCCAGCAGCCAAGAAGCGGACCGTTACCGGTACGAGCAGTACTTC. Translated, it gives CASSQEADRYRYEQYF.

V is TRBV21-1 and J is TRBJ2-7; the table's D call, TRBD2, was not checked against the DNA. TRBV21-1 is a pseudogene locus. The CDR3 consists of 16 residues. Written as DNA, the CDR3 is TGTGCCAGCACCTGTGTGGCGACTAGCGGCTCCTACGAGCAGTACTTC. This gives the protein CASTCVATSGSYEQYF.

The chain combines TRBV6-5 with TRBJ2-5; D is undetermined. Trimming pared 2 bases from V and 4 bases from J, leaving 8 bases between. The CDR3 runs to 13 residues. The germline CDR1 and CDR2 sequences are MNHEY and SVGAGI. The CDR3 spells CASSYGARETQYF. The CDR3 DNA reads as TGTGCCAGCAGTTACGGAGCGAGAGAGACCCAGTACTTC.

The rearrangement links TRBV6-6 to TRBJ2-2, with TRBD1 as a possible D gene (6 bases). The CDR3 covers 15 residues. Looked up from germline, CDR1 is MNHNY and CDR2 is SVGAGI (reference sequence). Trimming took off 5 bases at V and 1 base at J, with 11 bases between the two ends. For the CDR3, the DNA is TGTGCCAGCAGTGCCCCGACAGGGAACACCGGGGAGCTGTTTTTT. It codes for CASSAPTGNTGELFF.

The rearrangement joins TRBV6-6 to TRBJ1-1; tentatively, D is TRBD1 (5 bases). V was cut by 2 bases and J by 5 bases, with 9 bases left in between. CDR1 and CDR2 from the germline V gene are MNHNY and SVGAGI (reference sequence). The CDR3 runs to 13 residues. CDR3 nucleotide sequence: TGTGCCAGCAGTTACATTAGGGGTACTGAAGCTTTCTTT. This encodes CASSYIRGTEAFF.

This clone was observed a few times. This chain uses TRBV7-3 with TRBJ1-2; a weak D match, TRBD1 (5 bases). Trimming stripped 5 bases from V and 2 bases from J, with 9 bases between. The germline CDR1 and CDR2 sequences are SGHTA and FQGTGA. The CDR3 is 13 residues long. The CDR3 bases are TGTGCCAGCAGCACCGACAGAAACTATGGCTACACCTTC. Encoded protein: CASSTDRNYGYTF.

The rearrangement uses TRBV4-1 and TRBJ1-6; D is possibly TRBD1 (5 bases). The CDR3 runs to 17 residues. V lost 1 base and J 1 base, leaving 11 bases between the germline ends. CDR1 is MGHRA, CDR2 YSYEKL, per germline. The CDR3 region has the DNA TGCGCCAGCAGCCAAGGGAAACAGGCATCCTATAATTCACCCCTCCACTTT. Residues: CASSQGKQASYNSPLHF.

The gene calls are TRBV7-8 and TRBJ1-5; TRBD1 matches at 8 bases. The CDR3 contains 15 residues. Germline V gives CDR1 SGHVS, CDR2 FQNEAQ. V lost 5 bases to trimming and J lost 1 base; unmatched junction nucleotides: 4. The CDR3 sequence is CASSPDRASNQPQHF. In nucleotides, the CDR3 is TGTGCCAGCAGCCCGGACAGGGCCAGCAATCAGCCCCAGCATTTT.

CDR3 in amino acids: CASSSLGSANQPQHF. The DNA for the CDR3 is TGTGCCAGCAGCTCTCTGGGGAGTGCGAATCAGCCCCAGCATTTT. V gene TRBV5-6 combines with J gene TRBJ1-5; the D is unclear. The CDR3 spans 15 residues. CDR1 is SGHDT, CDR2 YYEEEE, per germline. The V end lost 3 bases, the J end lost 4 bases, and 14 bases lay between the germline ends.

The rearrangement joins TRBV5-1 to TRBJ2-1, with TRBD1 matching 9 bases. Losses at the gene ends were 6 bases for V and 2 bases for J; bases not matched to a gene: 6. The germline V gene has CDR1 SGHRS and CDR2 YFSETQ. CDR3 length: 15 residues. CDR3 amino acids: CASTPDRGTYNEQFF. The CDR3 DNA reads TGCGCCAGCACCCCAGACAGGGGGACCTACAATGAGCAGTTCTTC.

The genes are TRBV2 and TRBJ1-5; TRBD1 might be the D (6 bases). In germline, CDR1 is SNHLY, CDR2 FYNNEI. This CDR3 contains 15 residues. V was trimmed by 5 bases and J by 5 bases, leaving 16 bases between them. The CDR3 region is CASSHYRAADQPQHF. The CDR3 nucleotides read TGTGCCAGCAGTCATTACAGGGCTGCTGATCAGCCCCAGCATTTT.

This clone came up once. DNA for the CDR3: TGTGCCAGTAGTGTGACTAGCGGGGGATCCTACGAGCAGTACTTC. Its translation: CASSVTSGGSYEQYF. The rearrangement uses TRBV19 and TRBJ2-7; 12 positions agree with TRBD2. Losses at the gene ends were 5 bases for V and 1 base for J; bases not matched to a gene: 3. CDR1 and CDR2 (germline): LNHDA, SQIVND (reference sequence). The CDR3 is made up of 15 amino acids.

The chain's CDR3 is CASSLILAEETQYF. The CDR3 nucleotides read TGTGCCAGCAGCTTAATACTAGCGGAAGAGACCCAGTACTTC. The chain combines TRBV11-3 with TRBJ2-5; 8 bases fit TRBD2. The CDR3 sequence is 14 residues long. V shed 2 bases, J shed 3 bases, and the junction held 2 bases outside the gene matches. Germline CDR1 reads SGHNT; CDR2 reads YENEEA.

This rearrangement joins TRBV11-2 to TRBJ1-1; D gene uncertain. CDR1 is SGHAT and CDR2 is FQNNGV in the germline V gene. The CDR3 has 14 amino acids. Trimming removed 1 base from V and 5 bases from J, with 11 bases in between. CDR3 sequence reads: CASSLARGVTEAFF. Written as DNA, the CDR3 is TGTGCCAGCAGCTTAGCCCGGGGAGTAACTGAAGCTTTCTTT.

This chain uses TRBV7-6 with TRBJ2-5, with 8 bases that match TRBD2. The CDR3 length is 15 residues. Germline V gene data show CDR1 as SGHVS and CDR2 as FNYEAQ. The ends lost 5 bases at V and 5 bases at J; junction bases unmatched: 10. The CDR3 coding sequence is TGTGCCAGCAGCACCGCCCGGGGGGGCCTGGAGACCCAGTACTTC. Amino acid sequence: CASSTARGGLETQYF.

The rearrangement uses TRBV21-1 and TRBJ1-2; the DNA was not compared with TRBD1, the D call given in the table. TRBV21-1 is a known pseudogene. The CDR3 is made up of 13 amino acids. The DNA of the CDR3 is TGTGCCAGCAGCAAAGCCTGGGCCTATGGCTACACCTTC. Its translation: CASSKAWAYGYTF.

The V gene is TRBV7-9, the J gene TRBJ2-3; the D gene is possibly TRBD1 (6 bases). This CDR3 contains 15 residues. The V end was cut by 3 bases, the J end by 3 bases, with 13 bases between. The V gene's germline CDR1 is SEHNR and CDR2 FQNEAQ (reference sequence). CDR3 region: CASSLSTGQTDTQYF. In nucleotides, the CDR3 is TGTGCCAGCAGCTTGTCTACAGGGCAAACAGATACGCAGTATTTT.

The CDR3 reads CASSPPGTSVVYNEQFF. The CDR3, as DNA: TGTGCCAGCAGCCCTCCCGGGACTAGCGTGGTCTACAATGAGCAGTTCTTC. The chain couples TRBV14 to TRBJ2-1, with 10 bases matching TRBD2. The V gene's germline CDR1 is SGHDN and CDR2 FVKESK. With V trimmed by 4 bases and J by 3 bases, 9 bases remained unmatched. The CDR3 covers 17 residues.

The CDR3 bases are TGTGCCAGCAGTGAATTTGGCAGGGGGAACACCGGGGAGCTGTTTTTT. Protein: CASSEFGRGNTGELFF. This chain joins TRBV25-1 and TRBJ2-2; D may be TRBD1 (6 bases). CDR1 MGHDK and CDR2 SYGVNS come from the germline V gene. Trimming cost V 1 base and J 1 base, with 10 bases left between them. This CDR3 has 16 amino acids.